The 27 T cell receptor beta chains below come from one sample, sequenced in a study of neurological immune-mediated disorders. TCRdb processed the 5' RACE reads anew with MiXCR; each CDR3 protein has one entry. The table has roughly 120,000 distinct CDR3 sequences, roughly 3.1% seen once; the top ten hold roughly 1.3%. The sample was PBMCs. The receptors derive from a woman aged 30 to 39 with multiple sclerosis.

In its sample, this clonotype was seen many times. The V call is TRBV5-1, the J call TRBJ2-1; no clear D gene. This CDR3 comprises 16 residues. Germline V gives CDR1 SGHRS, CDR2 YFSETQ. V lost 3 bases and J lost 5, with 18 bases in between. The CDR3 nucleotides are TGCGCCAGCAGCTCATTATCGCCGGAGACCAACAATGAGCAGTTCTTC. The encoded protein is CASSSLSPETNNEQFF.

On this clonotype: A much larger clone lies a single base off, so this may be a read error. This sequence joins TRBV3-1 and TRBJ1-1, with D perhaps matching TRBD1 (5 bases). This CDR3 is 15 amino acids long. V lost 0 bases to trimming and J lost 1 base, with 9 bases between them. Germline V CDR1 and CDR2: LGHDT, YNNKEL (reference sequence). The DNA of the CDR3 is TGTGCCAGCAGCCAAGATTGGGGGGAGAACACTGAAGCTTTCTTT. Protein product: CASSQDWGENTEAFF.

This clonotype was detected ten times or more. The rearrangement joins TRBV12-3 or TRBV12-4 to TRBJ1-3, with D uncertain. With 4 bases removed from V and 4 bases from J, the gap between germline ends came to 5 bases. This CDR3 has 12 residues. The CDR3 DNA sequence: TGTGCCAGCAGTTCAACCGGAAACACCATATATTTT. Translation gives CASSSTGNTIYF.

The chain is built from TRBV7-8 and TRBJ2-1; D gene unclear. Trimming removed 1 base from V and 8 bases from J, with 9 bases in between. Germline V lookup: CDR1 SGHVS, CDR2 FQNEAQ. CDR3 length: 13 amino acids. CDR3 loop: CASSLGQDYEQFF. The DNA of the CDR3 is TGTGCCAGCAGCTTAGGCCAGGATTATGAGCAGTTCTTC.

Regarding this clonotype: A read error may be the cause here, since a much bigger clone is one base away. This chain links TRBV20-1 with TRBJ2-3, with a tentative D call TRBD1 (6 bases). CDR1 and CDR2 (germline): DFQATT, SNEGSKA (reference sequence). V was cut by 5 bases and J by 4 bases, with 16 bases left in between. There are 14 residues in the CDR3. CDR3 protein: CSARGTRRPDTQYF. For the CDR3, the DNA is TGCAGTGCTCGAGGGACAAGGAGGCCAGATACGCAGTATTTT.

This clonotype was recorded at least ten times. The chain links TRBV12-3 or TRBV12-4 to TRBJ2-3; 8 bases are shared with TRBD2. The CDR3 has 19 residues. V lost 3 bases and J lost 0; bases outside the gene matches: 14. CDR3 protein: CASSLAGGGLVLSTDTQYF. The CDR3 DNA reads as TGTGCCAGCAGTTTGGCGGGGGGTGGGTTAGTTCTTAGCACAGATACGCAGTATTTT.

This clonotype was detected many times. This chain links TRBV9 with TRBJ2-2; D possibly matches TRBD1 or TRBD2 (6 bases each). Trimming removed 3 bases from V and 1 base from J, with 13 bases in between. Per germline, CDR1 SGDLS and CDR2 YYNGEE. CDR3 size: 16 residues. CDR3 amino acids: CASSEIGGLNTGELFF. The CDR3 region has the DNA TGTGCCAGCAGCGAGATTGGGGGGCTGAACACCGGGGAGCTGTTTTTT.

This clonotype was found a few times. CDR3 sequence reads: CASSLLLEGHGELFF. The CDR3 coding sequence is TGTGCCAGCAGCTTACTGCTCGAAGGTCACGGGGAGCTGTTTTTT. The J gene is TRBJ2-2, the V gene TRBV11-2; unclear D gene. Germline CDR1 and CDR2: SGHAT and FQNNGV. Trimming cost V 2 bases and J 7 bases, with 14 bases left between them. This CDR3 region has 15 residues.

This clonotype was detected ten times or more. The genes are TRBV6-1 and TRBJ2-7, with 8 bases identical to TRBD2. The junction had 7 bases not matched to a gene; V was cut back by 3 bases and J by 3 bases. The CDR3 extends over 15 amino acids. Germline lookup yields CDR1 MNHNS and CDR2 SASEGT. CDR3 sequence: CASSELAGSFYEQYF. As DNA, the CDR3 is TGTGCCAGCAGTGAGTTAGCGGGATCCTTCTACGAGCAGTACTTC.

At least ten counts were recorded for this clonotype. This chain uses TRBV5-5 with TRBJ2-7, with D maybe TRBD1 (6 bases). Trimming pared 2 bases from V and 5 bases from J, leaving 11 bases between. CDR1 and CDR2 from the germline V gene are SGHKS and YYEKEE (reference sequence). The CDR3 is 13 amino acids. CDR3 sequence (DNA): TGTGCCAGCAGCTTCCCGGGGACAAACGAGCAGTACTTC. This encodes CASSFPGTNEQYF.

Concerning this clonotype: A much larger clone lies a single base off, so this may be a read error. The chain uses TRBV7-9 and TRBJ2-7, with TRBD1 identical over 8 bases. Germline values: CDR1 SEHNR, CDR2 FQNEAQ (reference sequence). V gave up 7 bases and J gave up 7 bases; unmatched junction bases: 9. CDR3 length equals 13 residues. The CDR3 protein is CASIPRGLEEQYF. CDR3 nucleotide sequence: TGTGCCAGCATCCCCAGGGGGCTCGAAGAGCAGTACTTC.

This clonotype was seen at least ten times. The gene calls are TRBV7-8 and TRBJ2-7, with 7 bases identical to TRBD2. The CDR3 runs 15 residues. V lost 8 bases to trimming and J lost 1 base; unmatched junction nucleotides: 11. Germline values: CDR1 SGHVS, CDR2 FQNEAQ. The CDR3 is CASGGVAAVSYEQYF. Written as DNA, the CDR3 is TGTGCCAGCGGGGGGGTAGCGGCAGTTTCCTACGAGCAGTACTTC.

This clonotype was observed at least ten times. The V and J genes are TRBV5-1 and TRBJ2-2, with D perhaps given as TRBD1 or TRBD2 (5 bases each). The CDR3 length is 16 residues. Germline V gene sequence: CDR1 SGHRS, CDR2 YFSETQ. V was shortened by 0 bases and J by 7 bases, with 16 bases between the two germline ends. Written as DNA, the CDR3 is TGCGCCAGCAGCTTGGCTGGGGCAGCAGGGAGCGGGGAGCTGTTTTTT. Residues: CASSLAGAAGSGELFF.

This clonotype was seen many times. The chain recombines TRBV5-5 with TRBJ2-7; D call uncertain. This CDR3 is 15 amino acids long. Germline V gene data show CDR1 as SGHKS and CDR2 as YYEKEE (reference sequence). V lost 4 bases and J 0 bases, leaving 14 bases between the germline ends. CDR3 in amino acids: CASSLSTDPSYEQYF. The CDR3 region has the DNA TGTGCCAGCAGCCTCTCGACTGACCCCTCCTACGAGCAGTACTTC.

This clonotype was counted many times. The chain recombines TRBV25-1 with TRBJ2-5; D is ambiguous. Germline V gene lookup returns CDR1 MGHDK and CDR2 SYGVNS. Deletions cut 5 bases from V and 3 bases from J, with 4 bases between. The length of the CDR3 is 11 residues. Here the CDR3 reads CASSIEETQYF. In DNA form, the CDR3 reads TGTGCCAGCAGTATCGAAGAGACCCAGTACTTC. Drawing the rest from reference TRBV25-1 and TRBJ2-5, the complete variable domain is EADIYQTPRYLVIGTGKKITLECSQTMGHDKMYWYQQDPGMELHLIHYSYGVNSTEKGDLSSESTVSRIRTEHFPLTLESARPSHTSQYLCASSIEETQYFGPGTRLLVL.

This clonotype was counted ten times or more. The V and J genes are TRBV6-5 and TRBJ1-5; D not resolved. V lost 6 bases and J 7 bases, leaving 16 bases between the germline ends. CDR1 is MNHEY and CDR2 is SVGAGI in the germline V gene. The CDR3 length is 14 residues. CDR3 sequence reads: CASSPDEVRQPQHF. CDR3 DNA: TGTGCCAGCAGCCCGGACGAGGTCCGACAGCCCCAGCATTTT.

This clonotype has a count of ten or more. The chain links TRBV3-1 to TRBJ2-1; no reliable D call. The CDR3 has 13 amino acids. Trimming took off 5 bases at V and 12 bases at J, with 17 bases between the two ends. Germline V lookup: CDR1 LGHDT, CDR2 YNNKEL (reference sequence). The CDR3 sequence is CASSTEERRPQFF. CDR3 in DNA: TGTGCCAGCAGCACCGAAGAAAGGAGACCGCAGTTCTTC.

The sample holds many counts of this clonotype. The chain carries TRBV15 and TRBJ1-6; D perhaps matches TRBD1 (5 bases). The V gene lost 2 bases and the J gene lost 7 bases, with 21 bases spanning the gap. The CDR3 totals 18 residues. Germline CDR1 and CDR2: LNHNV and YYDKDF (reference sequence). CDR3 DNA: TGTGCCACCAGCAGACCGCCGGTCCGCCAGGGTAAAAATTCACCCCTCCACTTT. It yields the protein CATSRPPVRQGKNSPLHF.

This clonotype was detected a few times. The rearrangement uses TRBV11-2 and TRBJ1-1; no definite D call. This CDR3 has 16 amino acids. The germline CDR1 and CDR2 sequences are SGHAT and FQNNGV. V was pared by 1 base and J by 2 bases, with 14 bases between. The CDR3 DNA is TGTGCCAGCAGCTTAGGGCCGTGGGTTTTCAACACTGAAGCTTTCTTT. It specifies CASSLGPWVFNTEAFF.

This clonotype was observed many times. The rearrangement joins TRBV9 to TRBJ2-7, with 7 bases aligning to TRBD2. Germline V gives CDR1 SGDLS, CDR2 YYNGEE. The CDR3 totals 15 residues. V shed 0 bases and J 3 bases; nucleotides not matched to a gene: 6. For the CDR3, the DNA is TGTGCCAGCAGCGTAGGCGGGAGCAACAACTACGAGCAGTACTTC. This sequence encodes CASSVGGSNNYEQYF. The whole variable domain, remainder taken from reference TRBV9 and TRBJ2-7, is DSGVTQTPKHLITATGQRVTLRCSPRSGDLSVYWYQQSLDQGLQFLIQYYNGEERAKGNILERFSAQQFPDLHSELNLSSLELGDSALYFCASSVGGSNNYEQYFGPGTRLTVT.

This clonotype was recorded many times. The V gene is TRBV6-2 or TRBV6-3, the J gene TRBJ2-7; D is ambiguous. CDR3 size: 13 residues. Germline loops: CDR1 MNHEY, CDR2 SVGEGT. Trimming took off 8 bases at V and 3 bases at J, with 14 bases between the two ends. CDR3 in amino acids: CASDDSDNYEQYF. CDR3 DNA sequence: TGTGCCAGCGATGACTCGGATAACTACGAGCAGTACTTC.

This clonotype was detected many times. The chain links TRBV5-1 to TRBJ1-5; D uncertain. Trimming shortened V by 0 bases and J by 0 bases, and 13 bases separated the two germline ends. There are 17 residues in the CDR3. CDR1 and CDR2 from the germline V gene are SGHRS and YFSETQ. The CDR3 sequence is CASSLGEGPYSNQPQHF. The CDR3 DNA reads TGCGCCAGCAGCTTGGGAGAGGGTCCTTATAGCAATCAGCCCCAGCATTTT.

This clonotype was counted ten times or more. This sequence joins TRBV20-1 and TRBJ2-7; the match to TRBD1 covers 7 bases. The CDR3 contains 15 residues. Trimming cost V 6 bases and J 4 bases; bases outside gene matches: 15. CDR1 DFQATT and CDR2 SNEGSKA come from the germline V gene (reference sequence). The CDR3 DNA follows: TGCAGTGCCACCCCACCTGACAGGGTAGCTTACGAGCAGTACTTC. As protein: CSATPPDRVAYEQYF.

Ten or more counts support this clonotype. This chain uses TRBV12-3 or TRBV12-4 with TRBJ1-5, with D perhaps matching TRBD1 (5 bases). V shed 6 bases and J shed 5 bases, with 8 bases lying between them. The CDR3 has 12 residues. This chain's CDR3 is CASRMTDQPQHF. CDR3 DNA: TGTGCCAGCAGAATGACAGATCAGCCCCAGCATTTT.

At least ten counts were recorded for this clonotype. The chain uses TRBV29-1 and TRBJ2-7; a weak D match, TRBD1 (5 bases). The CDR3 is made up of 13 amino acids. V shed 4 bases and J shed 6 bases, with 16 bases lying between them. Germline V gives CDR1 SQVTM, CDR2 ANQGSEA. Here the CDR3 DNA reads TGCAGCGTTGTACCAGGGAATGTCGTCGAGCAGTACTTC. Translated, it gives CSVVPGNVVEQYF.

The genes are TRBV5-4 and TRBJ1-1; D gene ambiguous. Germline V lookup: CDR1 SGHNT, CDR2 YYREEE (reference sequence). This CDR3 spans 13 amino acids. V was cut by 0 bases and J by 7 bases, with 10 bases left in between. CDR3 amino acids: CASSLDPRGEAFF. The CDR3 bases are TGTGCCAGCAGCTTGGACCCGCGGGGTGAAGCTTTCTTT.

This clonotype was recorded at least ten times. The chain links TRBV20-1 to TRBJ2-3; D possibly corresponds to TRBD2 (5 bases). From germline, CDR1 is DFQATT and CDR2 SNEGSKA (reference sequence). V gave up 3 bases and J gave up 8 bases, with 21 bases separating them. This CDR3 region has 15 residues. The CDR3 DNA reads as TGCAGTGCTAGGCGGGTAGACGGGCCCCGGGGTACGCAGTATTTT. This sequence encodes CSARRVDGPRGTQYF.